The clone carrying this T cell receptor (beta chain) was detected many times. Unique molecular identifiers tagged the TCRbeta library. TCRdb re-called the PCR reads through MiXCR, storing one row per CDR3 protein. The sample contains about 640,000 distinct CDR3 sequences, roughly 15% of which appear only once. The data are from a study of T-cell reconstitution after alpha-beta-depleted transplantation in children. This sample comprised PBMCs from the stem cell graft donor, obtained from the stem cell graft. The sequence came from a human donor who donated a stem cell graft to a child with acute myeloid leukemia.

The CDR3 reads CASSFYHGTDTQYF. The CDR3 DNA reads TGTGCCAGCAGCTTTTATCATGGCACAGATACGCAGTATTTT. This chain uses TRBV7-2 with TRBJ2-3; D is ambiguous. The CDR3 is 14 residues long. Trimming cost V 3 bases and J 1 base, with 8 bases left between them. From germline, CDR1 is SGHTA and CDR2 FQGNSA.